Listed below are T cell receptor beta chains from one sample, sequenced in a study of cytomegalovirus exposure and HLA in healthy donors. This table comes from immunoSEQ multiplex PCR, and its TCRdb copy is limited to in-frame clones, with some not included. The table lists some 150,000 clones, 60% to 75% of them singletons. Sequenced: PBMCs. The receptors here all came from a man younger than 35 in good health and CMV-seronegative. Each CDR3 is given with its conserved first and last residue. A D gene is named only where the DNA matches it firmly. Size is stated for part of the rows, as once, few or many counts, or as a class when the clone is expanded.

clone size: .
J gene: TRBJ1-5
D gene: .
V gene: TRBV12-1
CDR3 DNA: TGTGCCAGCAGCTCCGGAGCGGACAGCCATCAGCCCCAGCATTTT
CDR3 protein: CASSSGADSHQPQHF

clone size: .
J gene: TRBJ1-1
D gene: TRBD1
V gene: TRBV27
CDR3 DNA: TGTGCCAGCAGTAGCGGACAGGGGGTGAACACTGAAGCTTTCTTT
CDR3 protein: CASSSGQGVNTEAFF

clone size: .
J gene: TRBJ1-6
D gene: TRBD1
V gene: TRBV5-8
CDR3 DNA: TGTGCCAGCAGCTTTGGACAGGCGCCCTATAATTCACCCCTCCACTTT
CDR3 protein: CASSFGQAPYNSPLHF

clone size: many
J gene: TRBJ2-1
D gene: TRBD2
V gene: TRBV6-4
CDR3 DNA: TGTGCCAGCAGCCTCAGGGCTAGCGGGGGGAATGAGCAGTTCTTC
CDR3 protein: CASSLRASGGNEQFF

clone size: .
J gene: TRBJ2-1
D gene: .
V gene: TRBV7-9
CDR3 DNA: TGTGCCAGCAGCCCCGGGACACCAACCAATGAGCAGTTCTTC
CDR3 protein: CASSPGTPTNEQFF

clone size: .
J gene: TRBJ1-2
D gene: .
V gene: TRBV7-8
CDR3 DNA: TGTGCCAGCAGCCCGTCAGATGGCTACACCTTC
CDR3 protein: CASSPSDGYTF

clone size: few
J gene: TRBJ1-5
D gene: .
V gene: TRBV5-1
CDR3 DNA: TGCGCCAGCAGCCCGGGGGGCAATCAGCCCCAGCATTTT
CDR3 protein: CASSPGGNQPQHF

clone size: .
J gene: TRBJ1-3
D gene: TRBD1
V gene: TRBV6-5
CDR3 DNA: TGTGCCAGCAGACAAGGTGGGACAGCTGGAAACACCATATATTTT
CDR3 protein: CASRQGGTAGNTIYF

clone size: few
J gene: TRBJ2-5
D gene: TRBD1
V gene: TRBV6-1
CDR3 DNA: TGTGCCAGCAGTCTCCACAGGGGACAGGGAGAGACCCAGTACTTC
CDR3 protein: CASSLHRGQGETQYF

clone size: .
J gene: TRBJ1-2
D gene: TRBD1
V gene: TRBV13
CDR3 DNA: TGTGCCAGCAGCTTACGGCAGGGGGGTGGCTACACCTTC
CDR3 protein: CASSLRQGGGYTF

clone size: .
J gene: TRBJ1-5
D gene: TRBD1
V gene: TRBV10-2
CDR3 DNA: TGCGCCAGCAGTCCCGACAGGGTGGAGAATCAGCCCCAGCATTTT
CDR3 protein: CASSPDRVENQPQHF

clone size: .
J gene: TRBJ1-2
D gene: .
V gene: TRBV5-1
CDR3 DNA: TGCGCCAGCAGCTTGGAAGCACAGAACTATGGCTACACCTTC
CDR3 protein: CASSLEAQNYGYTF

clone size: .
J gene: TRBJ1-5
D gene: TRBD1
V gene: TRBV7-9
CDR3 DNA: TGTGCCAGCAGCTTAGGGGACAGGGGGGGGAGCAATCAGCCCCAGCATTTT
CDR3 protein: CASSLGDRGGSNQPQHF

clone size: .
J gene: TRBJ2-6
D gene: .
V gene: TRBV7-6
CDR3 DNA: TGTGCCAGCAGCTTAGCCGGGACATACTCGGCCTCTGGGGCCAACGGCCTGACTTTC
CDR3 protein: CASSLAGTYSASGANGLTF

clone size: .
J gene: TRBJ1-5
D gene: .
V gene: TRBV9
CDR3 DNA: TGTGCCAGCAGCGTAGACATCAATAGCAATCAGCCCCAGCATTTT
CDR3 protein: CASSVDINSNQPQHF

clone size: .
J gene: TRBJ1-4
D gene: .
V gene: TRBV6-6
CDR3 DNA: TGTGCCAGCAGTCCCGGACAGATGAATGAAAAACTGTTTTTT
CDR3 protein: CASSPGQMNEKLFF

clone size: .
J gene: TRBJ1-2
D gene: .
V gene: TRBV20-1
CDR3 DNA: TGCAGTGCTAGCACAACCTATGGCTACACCTTC
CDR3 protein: CSASTTYGYTF

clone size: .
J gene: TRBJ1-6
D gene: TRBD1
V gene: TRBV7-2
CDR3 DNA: TGTGCCAGCAGCTTAGCGAGGGGGACAGGGGGTTCGTCCTATAATTCACCCCTCCACTTT
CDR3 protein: CASSLARGTGGSSYNSPLHF

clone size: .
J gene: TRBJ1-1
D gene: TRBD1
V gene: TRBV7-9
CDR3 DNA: TGTGCCAGCAGCCGGAGACCCGGATTCGGACAGGGGGACGGCACTGAAGCTTTCTTT
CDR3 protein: CASSRRPGFGQGDGTEAFF

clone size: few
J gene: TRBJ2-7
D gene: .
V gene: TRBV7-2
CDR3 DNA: TGTGCCAGCAGCTTAGGACAGGAATGGACCTACGAGCAGTACTTC
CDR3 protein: CASSLGQEWTYEQYF

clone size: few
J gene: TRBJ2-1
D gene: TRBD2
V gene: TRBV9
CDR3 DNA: TGTGCCAGCAGCGTAGGGGGTAGCGGGGACTATGAGCAGTTCTTC
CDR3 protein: CASSVGGSGDYEQFF

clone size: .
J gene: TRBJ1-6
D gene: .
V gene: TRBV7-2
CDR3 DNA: TGTGCCAGCAGCTTAATGGAGAGCTCCTATAATTCACCCCTCCACTTT
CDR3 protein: CASSLMESSYNSPLHF

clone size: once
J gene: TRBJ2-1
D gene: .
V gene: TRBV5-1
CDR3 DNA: TGCGCCAGCAGCTTGGATCCAGGGAAGAATGAGCAGTTCTTC
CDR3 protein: CASSLDPGKNEQFF

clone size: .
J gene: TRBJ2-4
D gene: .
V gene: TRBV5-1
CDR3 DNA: TGCGCCAGCAGCGCACCGGGATCCCAGGTCCTCCAAAACATTCAGTACTTC
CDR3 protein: CASSAPGSQVLQNIQYF

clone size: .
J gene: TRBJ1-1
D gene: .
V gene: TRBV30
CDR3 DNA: TGTGCCTGGGGACTAGGGGGAACTATGAACACTGAAGCTTTCTTT
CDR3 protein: CAWGLGGTMNTEAFF

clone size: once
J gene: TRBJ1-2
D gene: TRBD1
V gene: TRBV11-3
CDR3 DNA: TGTGCCAGCAGGACACCGGGACAGGGGGCAAAGTCTGGCTACACCTTC
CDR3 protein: CASRTPGQGAKSGYTF

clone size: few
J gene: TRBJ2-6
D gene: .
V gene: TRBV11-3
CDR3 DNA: TGTGCCAGCAGCCACGACATGAGCTCTGGGGCCAACGTCCTGACTTTC
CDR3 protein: CASSHDMSSGANVLTF

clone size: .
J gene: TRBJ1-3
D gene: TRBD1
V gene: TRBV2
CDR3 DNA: TGTGCCAGCAGGGGGACAGTTGGAAACACCATATATTTT
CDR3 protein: CASRGTVGNTIYF